This T cell receptor (beta chain) comes out of a study of shared clonotypes between healthy human individuals. Study-level background: Per-donor plates numbered three CD4 naive, three CD4 memory, two CD8 naive and one CD8 memory.

Around 32,000 T cell genomes, or approximately 200 ng DNA, went into the sorted-subset replicate PCRs. Profiling relied on immunoSEQ multiplex PCR, and the TCRdb table lists in-frame clones only, not all of them. The sample contains approximately 2.5 million clones, roughly nine tenths of which appear only once. The V end lost 4 bases, the J end lost 10 bases, and 17 bases lay between the germline ends. The length of the CDR3 is 13 residues. The germline V gene has CDR1 SGDLS and CDR2 YYNGEE. V is TRBV9 and J is TRBJ1-1, with no clear D. The sample comprised naive CD4+ T cells sorted from blood. The subset denotes: CD45RA+ positively selected. This clonotype was obtained from a man between 18 and 35 years old in good health. CDR3 nucleotide sequence: TGTGCCAGCAGCCCCGGACCCGCTGGTGGAGCTTTCTTT. Protein product: CASSPGPAGGAFF.